These 28 T cell receptor beta chains share one sample of origin, sequenced in a study of shared clonotypes between healthy human individuals. Measured with immunoSEQ multiplex PCR; TCRdb has only the in-frame clones, and not every one. The table shows 600,000 to 750,000 clones, with roughly 70% occurring only once. The sequencing sample was made of memory CD4+ T cells sorted from blood. Subset specified: CD45RA-negative fraction. The source of these receptors is a woman between 25 and 40 years old in good health.

The V and J genes are TRBV6-1 and TRBJ1-3; tentatively, D is TRBD1 (5 bases). This CDR3 region has 14 residues. The germline CDR1 and CDR2 sequences are MNHNS and SASEGT. The V and J ends lost 8 bases and 0 bases respectively, with 11 bases between them. The CDR3 protein is CASGLGGSGNTIYF. The CDR3 region has the DNA TGTGCCAGCGGCCTCGGGGGCTCTGGAAACACCATATATTTT.

The CDR3 is CASSQRLQGKAEAFF. CDR3 DNA sequence: TGCGCCAGCAGCCAACGACTCCAGGGGAAGGCTGAAGCTTTCTTT. The rearrangement uses TRBV4-1 and TRBJ1-1; a weak D match, TRBD1 (6 bases). V lost 2 bases and J 6 bases, leaving 16 bases between the germline ends. Germline V gene data show CDR1 as MGHRA and CDR2 as YSYEKL. The CDR3 is made up of 15 amino acids.

This clone appeared once. The chain couples TRBV27 to TRBJ1-2; TRBD1 agrees at 9 bases. The CDR3 has 13 amino acids. Germline trimming cut 5 bases from V and 12 bases from J; bases unmatched to any gene: 10. Looked up from germline, CDR1 is MNHEY and CDR2 is SMNVEV (reference sequence). The CDR3 DNA follows: TGTGCCAGCAGTCCGGGACAGGGTGAATCGGACACCTTC. It translates to CASSPGQGESDTF.

This clone has only a few counts. The gene calls are TRBV29-1 and TRBJ2-5, with 10 positions matching TRBD1. The V and J ends lost 7 bases and 4 bases, in that order; junction bases with no gene match: 9. CDR1 is SQVTM and CDR2 is ANQGSEA in the germline V gene. The CDR3 extends over 14 amino acids. CDR3 nucleotide sequence: TGCAGCGGAACGGGACAGGGGAGAGGAGAGACCCAGTACTTC. It encodes CSGTGQGRGETQYF.

This chain connects TRBV5-1 to TRBJ2-3; 14 bases are shared with TRBD2. Germline V CDR1 and CDR2: SGHRS, YFSETQ. The CDR3 sequence is 17 residues long. Unmatched junction bases numbered 9, after V lost 4 bases and J lost 5 bases. The CDR3 here is CASSLGTSGSGVDTQYF. In nucleotides, the CDR3 is TGCGCCAGCAGCCTGGGGACTAGCGGGAGTGGAGTAGATACGCAGTATTTT.

V and J are TRBV5-1 and TRBJ2-7; D may be TRBD1 or TRBD2 (5 bases each). Trimming cost V 2 bases and J 4 bases, with 13 bases left between them. The CDR3 runs 14 residues. Germline assignment: CDR1 SGHRS and CDR2 YFSETQ. The CDR3 loop reads CASSFGGPRYEQYF. The DNA of the CDR3 is TGCGCCAGCAGCTTTGGGGGTCCACGGTACGAGCAGTACTTC.

The chain has TRBV6-4 and TRBJ2-3; 12 bases agree with TRBD2. This CDR3 spans 14 amino acids. Per the germline V gene, CDR1 is MRHNA and CDR2 is SNTAGT. After removal of 6 bases from V and 5 bases from J, the junction contained 3 bases not matched to a gene. Here the CDR3 DNA reads TGTGCCAGCAGCCTAGCGGGAGGGTTAGATACGCAGTATTTT. It translates to CASSLAGGLDTQYF.

This chain links TRBV6-6 with TRBJ2-3; possible D gene TRBD2, 6 bases. Trimming took off 6 bases at V and 2 bases at J, with 12 bases between the two ends. This CDR3 has 14 residues. From germline, CDR1 is MNHNY and CDR2 SVGAGI (reference sequence). CDR3 loop: CASSWGDSTDTQYF. Here the CDR3 DNA reads TGTGCCAGCAGCTGGGGGGACTCCACAGATACGCAGTATTTT.

The gene calls are TRBV5-3 and TRBJ2-7; D is unclear. TRBV5-3 has ORF status, its function being uncertain. V lost 4 bases and J 3 bases, leaving 8 bases between the germline ends. The CDR3 totals 12 residues. Here the CDR3 DNA reads TGTGCCAGAAGCATCCGGAGCTACGAGCAGTACTTC. It encodes CARSIRSYEQYF.

This chain joins TRBV5-4 and TRBJ2-2; 13 positions agree with TRBD2. The CDR3 is made up of 16 amino acids. Looked up from germline, CDR1 is SGHNT and CDR2 is YYREEE (reference sequence). V dropped 4 bases and J dropped 5; count of bases not matched to a gene: 5. Here the CDR3 DNA reads TGTGCCAGCAGCCAAGGACTAGCGGGAGTAACCGGGGAGCTGTTTTTT. Encoded protein: CASSQGLAGVTGELFF.

This clone occurred once. The rearrangement joins TRBV28 to TRBJ1-5; D is unresolved. Germline V gene data show CDR1 as MDHEN and CDR2 as SYDVKM. CDR3 length: 13 residues. V lost 7 bases, J lost 0 bases, and 7 bases lay in between. CDR3 sequence reads: CASIRDSNQPQHF. The CDR3 DNA reads as TGTGCCAGCATAAGGGATAGCAATCAGCCCCAGCATTTT.

The chain combines TRBV25-1 with TRBJ2-7, with D possibly called TRBD1 or TRBD2 (5 bases each). Germline V CDR1 and CDR2: MGHDK, SYGVNS. This CDR3 region has 14 residues. Trimming left V 8 bases short and J 5 bases short, with 19 bases between. This CDR3 reads CASARDGLLNEQYF. The CDR3 DNA is TGTGCCAGCGCCAGGGACGGACTCCTCAACGAGCAGTACTTC.

This rearrangement joins TRBV29-1 to TRBJ2-5; D not resolved. This CDR3 region has 12 residues. The germline V gene has CDR1 SQVTM and CDR2 ANQGSEA. Trimming stripped 1 base from V and 2 bases from J, with 5 bases between. CDR3 nucleotide sequence: TGCAGCGTTGAAGGCTTTCAAGAGACCCAGTACTTC. Amino acids: CSVEGFQETQYF.

The gene calls are TRBV19 and TRBJ1-4; 11 nucleotides agree with TRBD1. CDR3 length: 15 residues. Per germline, CDR1 LNHDA and CDR2 SQIVND (reference sequence). With 5 bases clipped from V and 8 bases from J, the junction kept 7 bases outside the gene matches. DNA of the CDR3: TGTGCCAGTAGTGCGGGGACAGGGGGAACGGAAAAACTGTTTTTT. Its translation is CASSAGTGGTEKLFF.

The chain uses TRBV29-1 and TRBJ1-3, with D possibly being TRBD1 (5 bases). Trimming shortened V by 6 bases and J by 2 bases, and 20 bases separated the two germline ends. In germline, CDR1 is SQVTM, CDR2 ANQGSEA. CDR3 length: 16 amino acids. The CDR3 protein is CSVDPGRTGTGNTIYF. The CDR3 DNA reads as TGCAGCGTAGACCCGGGACGGACGGGGACTGGAAACACCATATATTTT.

V gene TRBV7-8 combines with J gene TRBJ2-5, with 10 bases aligning to TRBD1. From germline, CDR1 is SGHVS and CDR2 FQNEAQ. This CDR3 region has 16 residues. The junction had 6 bases not matched to a gene; V was cut back by 4 bases and J by 1 base. CDR3 DNA: TGTGCCAGCAGCTACGGGACAGGGGCTCGCCAAGAGACCCAGTACTTC. Translated, it gives CASSYGTGARQETQYF.

This rearrangement joins TRBV7-2 to TRBJ2-7; weak D call: TRBD1 (5 bases). Trimming removed 4 bases from V and 0 bases from J, with 13 bases in between. Germline CDR1 and CDR2: SGHTA and FQGNSA. This CDR3 spans 15 amino acids. As DNA, the CDR3 is TGTGCCAGCAGCTCACAGGCCGAGAGCTCCTACGAGCAGTACTTC. Translation: CASSSQAESSYEQYF.

The J gene is TRBJ2-3, the V gene TRBV4-2; D perhaps matches TRBD2 (6 bases). Trimming cost V 1 base and J 6 bases, with 20 bases left between them. The CDR3 runs 17 residues. Looked up from germline, CDR1 is LGHNA and CDR2 is YNFKEQ. The CDR3 region is CASSQGRSSAREDTQYF. The CDR3, as DNA: TGTGCCAGCAGCCAAGGGCGCTCTAGCGCTAGGGAGGATACGCAGTATTTT.

The chain has TRBV5-4 and TRBJ2-1; the match to TRBD2 covers 7 bases. The CDR3 runs 16 residues. CDR1 SGHNT and CDR2 YYREEE come from the germline V gene (reference sequence). The trim removed 4 bases at V and 9 bases at J, leaving 16 bases unmatched. This CDR3 reads CASSTGGDSRLGEQFF. The CDR3 DNA sequence: TGTGCCAGCAGCACTGGGGGGGACTCCCGGCTCGGTGAGCAGTTCTTC. Variable domain in full (rest from reference TRBV5-4 and TRBJ2-1): ETGVTQSPTHLIKTRGQQVTLRCSSQSGHNTVSWYQQALGQGPQFIFQYYREEENGRGNFPPRFSGLQFPNYSSELNVNALELDDSALYLCASSTGGDSRLGEQFFGPGTRLTVL.

V gene TRBV28 combines with J gene TRBJ2-7; D may be TRBD1 or TRBD2 (5 bases each). CDR1 and CDR2 from the germline V gene are MDHEN and SYDVKM. Trimming took 8 bases from V and 0 from J, leaving 14 bases between them. The length of the CDR3 is 14 residues. Here the CDR3 DNA reads TGTGCCAGCTCATGGGGGTTGGGCTCCTACGAGCAGTACTTC. As protein: CASSWGLGSYEQYF.

The J gene is TRBJ2-3, the V gene TRBV4-1, with D hard to call. Germline V gene lookup returns CDR1 MGHRA and CDR2 YSYEKL. Trimming removed 2 bases at V and 2 bases at J, with 11 bases between. The CDR3 length is 15 residues. The CDR3 DNA sequence: TGCGCCAGCAGCCAATCAACTCGACCCACAGATACGCAGTATTTT. Its protein is CASSQSTRPTDTQYF.

This clone was counted a single time. A much larger clone lies one base from this, so it may be a read error. The sample has other DNA sequences that encode this CDR3 too. The J gene is TRBJ2-7, the V gene TRBV28; no firm D call. The V end lost 1 base, the J end lost 4 bases, and 2 bases lay between the germline ends. The CDR3 runs 11 residues. Germline CDR1 reads MDHEN; CDR2 reads SYDVKM. CDR3 DNA: TGTGCCAGCAGTTTATATTACGAGCAGTACTTC. Its protein product is CASSLYYEQYF.

The rearrangement links TRBV4-1 to TRBJ1-5, with TRBD1 identical over 7 bases. CDR3 size: 14 residues. Germline values: CDR1 MGHRA, CDR2 YSYEKL. The V and J ends lost 8 bases and 9 bases, in that order; junction bases with no gene match: 13. CDR3 loop: CASGQPQSGGPQHF. The CDR3 nucleotides are TGCGCCAGCGGGCAACCACAGTCAGGGGGGCCCCAGCATTTT.

The J gene is TRBJ1-2, the V gene TRBV2, with D possibly TRBD1 on 5 matching bases. The CDR3 consists of 13 residues. The V gene's germline CDR1 is SNHLY and CDR2 FYNNEI. Trimming shortened V by 3 bases and J by 2 bases, and 7 bases separated the two germline ends. CDR3 protein: CASSDSGNYGYTF. CDR3 nucleotides: TGTGCCAGCAGTGACTCAGGGAACTATGGCTACACCTTC.

Notes on this clone: At the DNA level, this CDR3 is encoded by other sequences in the same sample as well. This sequence joins TRBV28 and TRBJ1-5, with 8 nucleotides matching TRBD1. CDR1 is MDHEN, CDR2 SYDVKM, per germline. V lost 5 bases to trimming and J lost 0 bases; unmatched junction nucleotides: 3. This CDR3 is 15 amino acids long. CDR3 bases: TGTGCCAGCAGTGCCACAGGGGGTAGCAATCAGCCCCAGCATTTT. This translates into CASSATGGSNQPQHF.

The genes are TRBV2 and TRBJ2-5, with D possibly matching TRBD2 (6 bases). The end of the DNA aligns better with TRBJ2-7, so the J call may be wrong. Germline assignment: CDR1 SNHLY and CDR2 FYNNEI. This CDR3 comprises 16 residues. The CDR3, as DNA: TGTGCCAGCAGTGAAGCTAGCGGTATCTCCTCCTACGAGCAGTACTTC. The encoded protein is CASSEASGISSYEQYF.

The chain uses TRBV2 and TRBJ1-1, with a possible D match to TRBD1 (5 bases). The CDR3 sequence is 15 residues long. Germline V gives CDR1 SNHLY, CDR2 FYNNEI. Trimming removed 6 bases from V and 0 bases from J, with 14 bases in between. CDR3 residues: CASRPRGGMNTEAFF. The CDR3 nucleotides are TGTGCCAGCAGGCCCCGGGGGGGAATGAACACTGAAGCTTTCTTT.

This clone was seen just once. V and J are TRBV10-1 and TRBJ2-3; no clear D. The ends were cut back, 3 bases at V and 4 bases at J, with 8 bases in the middle. CDR3 length: 13 amino acids. Germline V lookup: CDR1 WNHNN, CDR2 SYGVQD (reference sequence). This CDR3 is CASSEPGPDTQYF. CDR3 nucleotide sequence: TGCGCCAGCAGTGAACCCGGGCCAGATACGCAGTATTTT.